This T cell receptor (beta chain) is drawn from a study of cytomegalovirus exposure and HLA in healthy donors. Regarding the study as a whole: Common viral pathogens were later found to be apparently linked to several of the most significant clusters. The classifier reportedly diagnosed cytomegalovirus status with high sensitivity and specificity. A prior analysis recorded that most TCR beta V segments were productive about 87% or about 30% of the time.

For this clone: Its antigen is unidentified.

Primers for the PCR totalled 60 Vbeta and 13 Jbeta. As originally analysed: A follow-up analysis tallied 73 million or so unique TCR beta chains, roughly 11 million shared. Profiling relied on immunoSEQ multiplex PCR, and the TCRdb table lists in-frame clones only, not all of them. That table furnishes V, J and clone size, whereas the DNA furnished D and trimming. The specimen's table records 60,000 to 70,000 clones. Sequencing used PBMCs. This TCR was sampled from a boy between 10 and 17 years old in good health and CMV-seronegative.

As DNA, the CDR3 is TGTGCCAGCTACCCTAACAGGGACCGGGGCTACACCTTC. It translates to CASYPNRDRGYTF. The chain is built from TRBV6-1 and TRBJ1-2; tentatively, D is TRBD1 (6 bases). Germline V gene lookup returns CDR1 MNHNS and CDR2 SASEGT. V was trimmed by 8 bases and J by 8 bases, leaving 18 bases between them. The CDR3 loop spans 13 amino acids.